This record concerns one T cell receptor (beta chain) sequence. The record originates from a study of control samples from healthy donors and cancer patients. TCRdb keeps only in-frame clones here, not all; method: immunoSEQ multiplex PCR. Of about 80,000 clones listed, just under 90% were seen once; the top ten hold 4.5% to 7%. The CDR3 is 15 residues long. Trimming took off 1 base at V and 1 base at J, with 8 bases between the two ends. CDR1 SEHNR and CDR2 FQNEAQ come from the germline V gene (reference sequence). The origin of this receptor is a man aged 45-60 years in good health. The specimen was blood. The chain is built from TRBV7-9 and TRBJ1-5; D is undetermined. CDR3 coding DNA: TGTGCCAGCAGCTTAGGATCGGGGAGCAATCAGCCCCAGCATTTT. This encodes CASSLGSGSNQPQHF.